A selection of T cell receptor beta chains follows, all from one sample in a study of shared clonotypes between healthy human individuals. Clones were sequenced by immunoSEQ multiplex PCR, and TCRdb holds only the in-frame ones, with some missing. This table has a few million clones, approximately 90% appearing once. What was sequenced was naive CD4+ T cells sorted from blood. These receptors were taken from a man aged 18-30 years in good health. Both conserved end residues are trimmed from each CDR3. Each record gives: V gene, CDR3 protein.

V gene: TRBV11-2; CDR3 protein: ASSLGRALPGGHYGYT
V gene: TRBV30; CDR3 protein: AWSNGAGFT
V gene: TRBV10-3; CDR3 protein: AIREQGPETQY
V gene: TRBV6-5; CDR3 protein: ASSKLNREGQPQH
V gene: TRBV19; CDR3 protein: ASSIRGPALNYGYT
V gene: TRBV27; CDR3 protein: ASKTGNSPLH
V gene: TRBV10-3; CDR3 protein: AIRTGVHPTDTQY
V gene: TRBV6-6; CDR3 protein: ASSYWGGSYQETQY
V gene: TRBV5-6; CDR3 protein: ASSSQIGQTYEQY
V gene: TRBV19; CDR3 protein: ASSATSGGTETQY
V gene: TRBV7-8; CDR3 protein: ASSPGLAVYEQY
V gene: TRBV6-5; CDR3 protein: ASSWSDSDRQYGYT
V gene: TRBV5-4; CDR3 protein: ASSLEGLGAGVKETQY
V gene: TRBV2; CDR3 protein: ASSPSGQRGTGELF
V gene: TRBV27; CDR3 protein: ASSFLKTGFIGIEQF
V gene: TRBV2; CDR3 protein: ASSGSVNPSYNEQF
V gene: TRBV19; CDR3 protein: ASRLSGIGYYEQY
V gene: TRBV11-2; CDR3 protein: ASSHFTGGAYNEQF
V gene: TRBV5-4; CDR3 protein: ASSSGTSGSYEQF
V gene: TRBV14; CDR3 protein: ASSLLGGAYTGELF
V gene: TRBV4-1; CDR3 protein: ASSQDGRLGDTQY
V gene: TRBV7-2; CDR3 protein: ASTLSGRSSYEQY
V gene: TRBV19; CDR3 protein: ASSSNRGWNYGYT
V gene: TRBV5-1; CDR3 protein: ASSLAGAVITDTQY
V gene: TRBV10-1; CDR3 protein: ASRMTGGPYEQY
V gene: TRBV5-1; CDR3 protein: ASSLVGPLAKNIQY